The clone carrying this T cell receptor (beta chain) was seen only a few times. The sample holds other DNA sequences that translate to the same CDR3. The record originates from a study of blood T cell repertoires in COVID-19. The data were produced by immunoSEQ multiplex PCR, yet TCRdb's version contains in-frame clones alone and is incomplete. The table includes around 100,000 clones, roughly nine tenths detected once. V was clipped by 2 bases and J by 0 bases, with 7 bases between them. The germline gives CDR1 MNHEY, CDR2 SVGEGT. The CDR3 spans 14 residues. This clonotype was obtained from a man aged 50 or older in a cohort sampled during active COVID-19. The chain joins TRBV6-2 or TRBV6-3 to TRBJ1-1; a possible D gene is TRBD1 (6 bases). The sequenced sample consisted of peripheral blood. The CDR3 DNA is TGTGCCAGCAGTTACCGACAGGTGAACACTGAAGCTTTCTTT. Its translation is CASSYRQVNTEAFF.